The rows below give T cell receptor beta chains drawn from one sample of a study of response to subunit inactivated influenza vaccine. TCRdb processed the RT-PCR reads anew with MiXCR; each CDR3 protein has one entry. The sample lists approximately 500,000 distinct CDR3 sequences; 11% to 15% were seen once. The input for sequencing was PBMCs from blood, taken 11 to 12 days after vaccination. Receptor source: a man aged 50-60 years who received an inactivated influenza vaccine. Both conserved end residues are part of each CDR3. Each record gives: D gene, clone size, V gene, J gene, CDR3 protein, CDR3 DNA. The D gene is left open where the match is weak. Clone sizes are given selectively: once, few, many, or a class where the clone is expanded.

d_call: .; clone_size: .; v_call: TRBV7-2; j_call: TRBJ2-5; cdr3_aa: CASGYTPGTQYF; cdr3_nt: TGTGCCAGCGGCTACACCCCAGGGACCCAGTACTTC
d_call: .; clone_size: .; v_call: TRBV18; j_call: TRBJ2-7; cdr3_aa: CASSQQAPPGEQYF; cdr3_nt: TGTGCCAGCTCACAACAAGCACCTCCGGGCGAGCAGTACTTC
d_call: .; clone_size: .; v_call: TRBV2; j_call: TRBJ1-2; cdr3_aa: CASSEALGGARGYTF; cdr3_nt: TGTGCCAGCAGTGAAGCGCTTGGAGGCGCTCGTGGCTACACCTTC
d_call: .; clone_size: few; v_call: TRBV19; j_call: TRBJ1-6; cdr3_aa: CASSIASSYNSPLHF; cdr3_nt: TGTGCCAGTAGTATAGCCAGCTCCTATAATTCACCCCTCCACTTT
d_call: TRBD2; clone_size: .; v_call: TRBV24-1; j_call: TRBJ2-3; cdr3_aa: CATSLTSGTDTQYF; cdr3_nt: TGTGCCACCAGTTTGACTAGCGGCACAGATACGCAGTATTTT
d_call: .; clone_size: .; v_call: TRBV20-1; j_call: TRBJ1-1; cdr3_aa: CSADSGGSNTEAFF; cdr3_nt: TGCAGTGCTGACTCCGGGGGATCAAACACTGAAGCTTTCTTT
d_call: TRBD2; clone_size: few; v_call: TRBV7-2; j_call: TRBJ2-3; cdr3_aa: CASSSLGGGFSDTQYF; cdr3_nt: TGTGCCAGCAGCTCGTTGGGCGGGGGGTTCTCAGATACGCAGTATTTT
d_call: .; clone_size: .; v_call: TRBV20-1; j_call: TRBJ1-6; cdr3_aa: CSARSLAGVPNSPLHF; cdr3_nt: TGCAGTGCTAGATCCCTGGCGGGGGTTCCCAATTCACCCCTCCACTTT
d_call: .; clone_size: .; v_call: TRBV18; j_call: TRBJ1-1; cdr3_aa: CASSLSNGVTEAFF; cdr3_nt: TGTGCCAGCTCACTTTCGAACGGGGTCACTGAAGCTTTCTTT
d_call: TRBD2; clone_size: .; v_call: TRBV12-3/TRBV12-4; j_call: TRBJ2-7; cdr3_aa: CASSLPSGNINNEQYF; cdr3_nt: TGTGCCAGCAGTTTACCTAGCGGGAATATTAACAATGAGCAGTACTTC
d_call: .; clone_size: few; v_call: TRBV7-2; j_call: TRBJ2-1; cdr3_aa: CASSLGANLGNEQFF; cdr3_nt: TGTGCCAGCAGCCTCGGGGCCAACCTAGGGAATGAGCAGTTCTTC
d_call: TRBD2; clone_size: few; v_call: TRBV27; j_call: TRBJ2-1; cdr3_aa: CASLSGNDYNEQFF; cdr3_nt: TGTGCCAGCCTTAGCGGGAACGACTACAATGAGCAGTTCTTC
d_call: .; clone_size: .; v_call: TRBV5-1; j_call: TRBJ2-7; cdr3_aa: CASSLASKETYEQYF; cdr3_nt: TGCGCCAGCAGCTTGGCCTCGAAGGAAACCTACGAGCAGTACTTC
d_call: TRBD1; clone_size: few; v_call: TRBV7-9; j_call: TRBJ1-2; cdr3_aa: CASSSRQGPLYGYTF; cdr3_nt: TGTGCCAGCAGCTCCCGACAGGGCCCCCTCTATGGCTACACCTTC
d_call: .; clone_size: .; v_call: TRBV7-9; j_call: TRBJ2-7; cdr3_aa: CASSLVAEPWSYEQYF; cdr3_nt: TGTGCCAGCAGCTTAGTGGCAGAGCCATGGTCCTACGAGCAGTACTTC
d_call: .; clone_size: .; v_call: TRBV6-5; j_call: TRBJ1-6; cdr3_aa: CASSYRSRTAGSPLHF; cdr3_nt: TGTGCCAGCAGTTACCGATCCCGGACAGCCGGTTCACCCCTCCACTTT